A selection of T cell receptor beta chains follows, all from one sample in a study of cytomegalovirus exposure and HLA in healthy donors. Clones were sequenced by immunoSEQ multiplex PCR, and TCRdb holds only the in-frame ones, with some missing. The table records about 140,000 clones, 60% to 85% of them present only once. Specimen: PBMCs. The receptors originated from a man between 18 and 35 years old in good health and CMV-seronegative. Both conserved end residues are part of each CDR3. D genes are given only for firm matches. Some rows have no size entry. The others give once, few or many, or a class for an expanded clone.

CDR3 length,J gene,V gene,D gene,clone size,CDR3 DNA,CDR3 protein
15,TRBJ2-1,TRBV7-2,TRBD2,NA,TGTGCCAGCAGCTCATCTAGCGGGATTTACCATGAGCAGTTCTTC,CASSSSSGIYHEQFF
13,TRBJ2-7,TRBV30,NA,NA,TGTGCCTGGAGTGTGGACAGTCCCTACGAGCAGTACTTC,CAWSVDSPYEQYF
12,TRBJ2-4,TRBV30,TRBD2,NA,TGTGCCTGGAATGGGGGGGAGGTCATTCAGTACTTC,CAWNGGEVIQYF
15,TRBJ2-7,TRBV6-1,TRBD1,NA,TGTGCCAGCAGTGAGGGGGACAGGGTTCGCGACGAGCAGTACTTC,CASSEGDRVRDEQYF
15,TRBJ2-5,TRBV11-1,TRBD1,once,TGTGCCAGCAGCCCGCAAAGGACAGGGATGGAGACCCAGTACTTC,CASSPQRTGMETQYF
13,TRBJ2-1,TRBV18,NA,once,TGTGCCAGCTCATTGGGCAGGGACAATGAGCAGTTCTTC,CASSLGRDNEQFF
17,TRBJ1-6,TRBV4-1,NA,NA,TGCGCCAGCAGCCCGAAGACAGACTTGGGGCCAAATTCACCCCTCCACTTT,CASSPKTDLGPNSPLHF
17,TRBJ2-7,TRBV18,TRBD1,NA,TGTGCCAGCTCACCACCCTTGAGGCAGGGGGCGCAGTACGAGCAGTACTTC,CASSPPLRQGAQYEQYF
16,TRBJ2-3,TRBV6-1,TRBD2,few,TGTGCCAGCAGTGTGGGGACTAGCGGGTTGACGGATACGCAGTATTTT,CASSVGTSGLTDTQYF
14,TRBJ2-1,TRBV29-1,TRBD1,NA,TGCAGCTTTTTGGACAGGGCCTTAAACAATGAGCAGTTCTTC,CSFLDRALNNEQFF
15,TRBJ1-5,TRBV6-1,TRBD1,few,TGTGCCAGCAGTGAACTCGACAGGGGCAATCAGCCCCAGCATTTT,CASSELDRGNQPQHF
16,TRBJ2-3,TRBV5-1,TRBD2,few,TGCGCCAGCAGCACGATAGCGGGAGGAACCACAGATACGCAGTATTTT,CASSTIAGGTTDTQYF
15,TRBJ2-1,TRBV7-9,TRBD1,NA,TGTGCCAGCAGCCCACGGACAGGGTTTTCCAATGAGCAGTTCTTC,CASSPRTGFSNEQFF
15,TRBJ2-1,TRBV29-1,NA,NA,TGCAGCGTTGAGACTGGGTCTAGCTCCTACAATGAGCAGTTCTTC,CSVETGSSSYNEQFF
13,TRBJ1-2,TRBV11-2,TRBD1,NA,TGTGCCAGCTACTCCGGGACAGGATATGGCTACACCTTC,CASYSGTGYGYTF
14,TRBJ2-1,TRBV5-4,TRBD2,NA,TGTGCCAGCAGCTTGCGGCTAGCGGGAGTTGAGCAGTTCTTC,CASSLRLAGVEQFF
19,TRBJ1-1,TRBV14,TRBD1,NA,TGTGCCAGCAGCCAAGAAAGGCCAGGGGGATCCCCGCTGAACACTGAAGCTTTCTTT,CASSQERPGGSPLNTEAFF
14,TRBJ1-5,TRBV6-1,TRBD1,NA,TGTGCCAGCAGAAGGGGGACAGCAAATCAGCCCCAGCATTTT,CASRRGTANQPQHF
18,TRBJ2-1,TRBV7-2,NA,NA,TGTGCCAGCAGCTTAGCGAAATGGACGGTCGGGGCCTACAATGAGCAGTTCTTC,CASSLAKWTVGAYNEQFF
16,TRBJ2-1,TRBV5-6,NA,NA,TGTGCCAGCAGGCTCGCGACAGGCACAACCTACAATGAGCAGTTCTTC,CASRLATGTTYNEQFF
17,TRBJ2-3,TRBV27,TRBD2,NA,TGTGCCAGCAGTTTATCAACAGTAAGCGGGAGGGGAGATACGCAGTATTTT,CASSLSTVSGRGDTQYF
13,TRBJ2-3,TRBV6-5,NA,few,TGTGCCAGCAGCCGACAGGTGGTGGATACGCAGTATTTT,CASSRQVVDTQYF
14,TRBJ2-1,TRBV19,NA,NA,TGTGCCAGTAGTATAGATTCGGGGTCTCATGAGCAGTTCTTC,CASSIDSGSHEQFF
16,TRBJ1-3,TRBV5-1,TRBD1,NA,TGCGCCAGCAGCTCTACCACAACAGGGGCAGGAAACACCATATATTTT,CASSSTTTGAGNTIYF
17,TRBJ1-5,TRBV27,TRBD1,NA,TGTGCCAGCAGTTTAAAGCCACAGGGGCGAGGGCATCAGCCCCAGCATTTT,CASSLKPQGRGHQPQHF
17,TRBJ2-7,TRBV12-2,NA,NA,TGTGCAAGTCGCTTAGTTCCGGCTAGCGGGGATATTTACGAGCAGTACTTC,CASRLVPASGDIYEQYF
15,TRBJ1-6,TRBV27,TRBD1,NA,TGTGCCAGCAGTTTACAGGGGGCTAGGAATTCACCCCTCCACTTT,CASSLQGARNSPLHF
16,TRBJ1-5,TRBV4-1,NA,NA,TGCGCCAGCAGCCCCATAGAAAGGGGTAGCAATCAGCCCCAGCATTTT,CASSPIERGSNQPQHF
18,TRBJ1-3,TRBV6-1,NA,NA,TGTGCCAGCAGTGAAGCGCTTCTTGGGGGGGCGAGGGGAAACACCATATATTTT,CASSEALLGGARGNTIYF
15,TRBJ1-3,TRBV9,NA,NA,TGTGCCAGCAGCGTAGGTCGAGGATCTGGAAACACCATATATTTT,CASSVGRGSGNTIYF
15,TRBJ1-5,TRBV7-3,TRBD1,NA,TGTGCCAGCAGCTTCCGGGACAGGGGGAGTCAGCCCCAGCATTTT,CASSFRDRGSQPQHF
11,TRBJ1-1,TRBV15,NA,NA,TGTGCCACCAGCAGTAGCCATGAAGCTTTCTTT,CATSSSHEAFF
16,TRBJ2-3,TRBV30,TRBD2,few,TGTGCCTGGAGTGTCGGCGGGAGGGCCGGGACAGATACGCAGTATTTT,CAWSVGGRAGTDTQYF
15,TRBJ2-7,TRBV6-1,TRBD1,NA,TGTGCCAGCAGTAAGAACCGGGACAGCTCCTACGAGCAGTACTTC,CASSKNRDSSYEQYF
15,TRBJ2-5,TRBV5-1,TRBD1,NA,TGCGCCAGCAGCAGGGGACAGGGTGCGGGGGAGACCCAGTACTTC,CASSRGQGAGETQYF
15,TRBJ2-6,TRBV15,NA,NA,TGTGCCACCAGCAGAGGGGGCACCGGGGCCAACGTCCTGACTTTC,CATSRGGTGANVLTF
16,TRBJ2-1,TRBV2,TRBD1,few,TGTGCCAGCAGTGGACGTCGGGACAGGGGGCTCAATGAGCAGTTCTTC,CASSGRRDRGLNEQFF
16,TRBJ1-2,TRBV30,NA,few,TGTGCCTGGAGTGTACAGGGACCCCGGGGGGACTATGGCTACACCTTC,CAWSVQGPRGDYGYTF
17,TRBJ1-4,TRBV10-2,NA,NA,TGCGCCAGCAGTGGAACTCCCGGCAGGGGCCTCGGTGAAAAACTGTTTTTT,CASSGTPGRGLGEKLFF
13,TRBJ2-5,TRBV5-1,NA,NA,TGCGCCAGCAGCCCGCGCCAGGAAGAGACCCAGTACTTC,CASSPRQEETQYF
14,TRBJ2-7,TRBV5-4,TRBD2,NA,TGTGCCAGCAGCGTCACGGGAGGGAGTTACGAGCAGTACTTC,CASSVTGGSYEQYF
14,TRBJ2-1,TRBV30,TRBD2,NA,TGTGCCTGGAGTAGCGGGAGATCAAAGAATGAGCAGTTCTTC,CAWSSGRSKNEQFF